This TCR beta chain was sequenced for a study of post-analysis software for immune sequencing data (dated by TCRdb to between 2015 and 2017). Regarding the complete study: The recorded disease courses included relapsing-remitting, secondary progressive and progressive-relapsing multiple sclerosis, and some patients had no subtype annotation. A subset of samples was prepared in parallel using single-end sample barcoding, then pooled and co-amplified after Illumina adapter ligation. The patient repertoires were compared against around 11 previously published healthy control repertoires obtained from donors aged about 6 to 27 years. The full study reports these points: The control group was slightly older than the multiple sclerosis patient group. Significantly higher frequencies in patients than in controls were found for five or six TRBV segments, including TRBV5-6, TRBV5-1 and TRBV20-1. Multiple sclerosis patients had significantly lower normalized Chao1 diversity than controls, a result that suggests substantial peripheral T-cell clonal expansion. When samples were clustered directly using the F measure, samples prepared in the same batch co-clustered strongly, which prompted a batch-effect correction.

At the junction V is shortened by 6 bases and J by 1 base, with 15 bases in between. The CDR3 holds 14 amino acids from the cysteine to the phenylalanine. Just CDR3 DNA is preserved here, 42 bases in frame from base 1. Based on the germline V gene (reference sequence), the CDR1 and CDR2 sequences are DFQATT and SNEGSKA. In regard to this clonotype: No antigen is known for it. No much larger clonotype is one base removed from it; base qualities were not supplied.

The protocol used for the library was PCR. Sequenced on an Illumina HiSeq 2500. Unique molecular identifiers were incorporated into TCR beta cDNA libraries to reduce PCR and sequencing biases. Per 1 to 10 million input T cells, 500,000 or so cDNA molecules were obtained, such that each molecule approximated one T cell. The patient libraries were prepared and sequenced with the same protocol used for the earlier healthy control dataset. Samples belonging to the same batch were prepared together, multiplexed and sequenced on a shared HiSeq lane. In the source study's methods: Raw barcoded reads were processed with MIGEC, discarding single-read molecular identifier groups before consensus assembly and CDR3 extraction. VDJtools was used for post-analysis of the clonotype tables, and diversity was normalized by down-sampling every dataset to the size of the smallest sample. To correct batch-related cross-sample contamination, repertoire overlap clustering matched CDR3 amino acid sequences but not nucleotide sequences. TCRdb reanalyzed the raw reads on its own, using fastp at Q25 for trimming and MiXCR for clone calling, and kept in-frame beta chains. Identical CDR3 protein sequences are pooled into one entry, listed with their most common genes and DNA. TCRdb, not the original authors, processed these V and J calls. For this sample there are a few hundred thousand distinct CDR3 sequences; around a third appear just once. 5% to 6% of the sample is taken by the ten largest.

To demonstrate the VDJtools post-analysis software, the study profiled TCR beta repertoires from the peripheral blood of 13 young patients with multiple sclerosis. The patients with multiple sclerosis were children and adolescents between roughly 6 and 17 years of age. This receptor was identified in a girl aged 2 to 17 with multiple sclerosis. The V and J segments used are TRBV20-1 and TRBJ2-5; the best D guess is TRBD1, with 5 bases matching. The specimen was blood. The sequence in DNA is TGCAGTGCGGTTAAGGGGAACCTCCAAGAGACCCAGTACTTC. Translation gives CSAVKGNLQETQYF.